This T cell receptor beta chain was sequenced during a study of naive and memory T cell subsets. General observations from the study: Possibly reflecting memory cells re-expressing CD45RA, a few larger clonotypes occurred in naive repertoires, especially CD8. RNA-based TCR counts may shift with T cell activation and differentiation.

Cells stained for CD3, CD4, CD8, CD45RA and CD27 were sorted into four subsets. This clonotype was seen repeatedly, ten times or more. The antigen remains unidentified. Germline-derived CDR1 and CDR2 are MNHEY and SVGEGT. The CDR3 spans 13 residues. V was pared by 6 bases and J by 2 bases, with 4 bases of the junction left unmatched. The beta constant-region primer was an equimolar mix of two oligonucleotides covering TRBC1 and TRBC2. The ligated cDNA underwent four PCR rounds using SP2 and nested alpha and beta constant-region primers. The cDNA 3' end received a ligated single-stranded oligonucleotide carrying the SP2 primer and a 12-nucleotide UMI. Using its own MiXCR run on the UMI-ligation and nested PCR reads, TCRdb lists one record per CDR3 protein. Among about 90,000 distinct CDR3 sequences listed, around 11% were seen once.

The sequence derives from a human donor in good health. V gene TRBV6-2 or TRBV6-3 combines with J gene TRBJ2-7; 7 positions agree with TRBD2. Specimen: naive CD4+ T cells from blood. CDR3 DNA sequence: TGTGCCAGCAGGCTAGCGGACACCTACGAGCAGTACTTC. Encoded protein: CASRLADTYEQYF.